The 4 T cell receptor beta chains below were found in one sample sequenced in a study of graft-versus-host responses after intestinal transplantation. These receptors have no identified antigens. Using immunoSEQ multiplex PCR, the repertoire was profiled, and TCRdb retains in-frame clones only, with some absent. This sample carries some 90,000 clones, approximately 92% of them seen once, and the ten largest clones take roughly 0.31%. This material consisted of unstimulated CD4+ T cells sorted from spleen or lymph node cells, taken before intestinal transplant. These receptors all come from a human donor who received an intestinal transplant.

This chain connects TRBV7-3 to TRBJ2-7; D might be TRBD1 (6 bases). The CDR3 covers 14 residues. Germline lookup yields CDR1 SGHTA and CDR2 FQGTGA. V dropped 1 base and J dropped 4 bases, with 11 bases sitting between them. The CDR3 region has the DNA TGTGCCAGCAGCTTAAGTACAGGGCGATACGAGCAGTACTTC. Its translation: CASSLSTGRYEQYF.

A note on this clone: The germline gene is not matched at one end of the junction; a read error may be the cause. V gene TRBV19 combines with J gene TRBJ2-1, with D uncertain. The CDR3 is 13 amino acids. Germline lookup yields CDR1 LNHDA and CDR2 SQIVND (reference sequence). CDR3 region: CASSLDKADEQFF. Here the CDR3 DNA reads TGTGCCAGTAGTCTAGACAAGGCCGATGAGCAGTTCTTC.

The CDR3 sequence: CASSVTGGAEQYF. CDR3 nucleotides: TGTGCCAGCAGTGTGACAGGGGGTGCCGAGCAGTACTTC. The chain is built from TRBV6-1 and TRBJ2-7, with TRBD1 matching over 9 bases. The length of the CDR3 is 13 residues. The V segment lost 4 bases and the J segment 6 bases; nucleotides outside the gene matches: 4. The V gene's germline CDR1 is MNHNS and CDR2 SASEGT.

The rearrangement joins TRBV5-6 to TRBJ2-5; no clear D gene. Trimming removed 0 bases at V and 5 bases at J, with 2 bases between. The CDR3 extends over 11 amino acids. CDR1 and CDR2 (germline): SGHDT, YYEEEE. The CDR3 reads CASSLAETQYF. CDR3 coding DNA: TGTGCCAGCAGCTTGGCGGAGACCCAGTACTTC.